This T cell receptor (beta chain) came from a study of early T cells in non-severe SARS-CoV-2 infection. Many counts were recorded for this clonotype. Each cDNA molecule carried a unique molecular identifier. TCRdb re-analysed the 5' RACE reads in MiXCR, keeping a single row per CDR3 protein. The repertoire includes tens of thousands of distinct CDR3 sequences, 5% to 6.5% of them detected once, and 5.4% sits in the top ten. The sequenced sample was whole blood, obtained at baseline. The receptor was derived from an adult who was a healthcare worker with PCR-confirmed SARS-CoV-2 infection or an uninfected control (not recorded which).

The CDR3 region has the DNA TGTGCCAGCAGTGAAGAGAGGGGTTCTCACGAGCAGTACTTC. It yields the protein CASSEERGSHEQYF. This chain links TRBV6-1 with TRBJ2-7; D possibly matches TRBD1 or TRBD2 (5 bases each). CDR1 is MNHNS and CDR2 is SASEGT in the germline V gene. V was cut by 1 base and J by 5 bases, with 12 bases left in between. The CDR3 loop spans 14 amino acids.